The 22 T cell receptor beta chains in this list originate from one sample, sequenced in a study of patients and donors after allogeneic stem cell transplantation. MiXCR, run by TCRdb on the RT-PCR reads, gives a single entry per CDR3 protein. The sample has some 960,000 distinct CDR3 sequences; roughly 17% are singletons. The sample comprised blood, either unsorted or a sorted T cell fraction (not recorded which). The source is a human donor who was either an allogeneic HSCT recipient or a stem cell or donor lymphocyte infusion donor (not recorded which). It is not recorded whose cells these are; they may come from a transplant donor.

In its sample, this clonotype was seen a few times. The V and J genes are TRBV25-1 and TRBJ1-5, with 7 bases identical to TRBD1. Trimming removed 8 bases from V and 1 base from J; junction bases left unmatched: 11. This CDR3 comprises 16 residues. Germline values: CDR1 MGHDK, CDR2 SYGVNS. CDR3 sequence (DNA): TGTGCCAGCTCAAGACAGGGAGTTTTAAGCAATCAGCCCCAGCATTTT. It is translated as CASSRQGVLSNQPQHF.

The V gene is TRBV7-9, the J gene TRBJ2-7; D ambiguous. The CDR3 contains 17 residues. CDR1 SEHNR and CDR2 FQNEAQ come from the germline V gene (reference sequence). V was trimmed by 0 bases and J by 3 bases, leaving 18 bases between them. The CDR3 DNA reads TGTGCCAGCAGCTTAGCCGTTCGCGGCGAAGGCTACTACGAGCAGTACTTC. Translation gives CASSLAVRGEGYYEQYF. Full variable domain (missing parts from reference TRBV7-9 and TRBJ2-7): DTGVSQNPRHKITKRGQNVTFRCDPISEHNRLYWYRQTLGQGPEFLTYFQNEAQLEKSRLLSDRFSAERPKGSFSTLEIQRTEQGDSAMYLCASSLAVRGEGYYEQYFGPGTRLTVT.

This chain joins TRBV6-5 and TRBJ2-2, with a tentative D call TRBD2 (6 bases). Trimming stripped 3 bases from V and 8 bases from J, with 28 bases between. CDR3 length equals 19 residues. Germline V lookup: CDR1 MNHEY, CDR2 SVGAGI. The CDR3 here is CASSYSGRPRGTSAGELFF. The CDR3 bases are TGTGCCAGCAGTTATTCCGGACGGCCCCGGGGGACTTCAGCGGGGGAGCTGTTTTTT.

This clonotype was observed at least ten times. This chain uses TRBV12-3 or TRBV12-4 with TRBJ2-5, with 11 bases lining up with TRBD2. Trimming cost V 7 bases and J 7 bases; bases outside gene matches: 8. This CDR3 is built from 14 residues. The DNA of the CDR3 is TGTGCCAGCACCCTGACTAGCGGGAAGGGGACCCAGTACTTC. Encoded protein: CASTLTSGKGTQYF.

The genes are TRBV4-1 and TRBJ2-5, with TRBD2 identical over 7 bases. The CDR3 is 15 residues long. V trimming: 4 bases; J trimming: 5 bases; junction bases outside the gene matches: 10. Germline CDR1 is MGHRA and CDR2 is YSYEKL. CDR3 sequence (DNA): TGCGCCAGCAGCCTATTTAGCGGGCAAAGGGAGACCCAGTACTTC. Translated, it gives CASSLFSGQRETQYF.

This clonotype was recorded a few times. V usage is TRBV24-1 and J usage is TRBJ2-5; tentative D call: TRBD1 (6 bases). V dropped 4 bases and J dropped 3 bases, with 8 bases sitting between them. CDR1 and CDR2 (germline): KGHDR, SFDVKD. The CDR3 totals 13 residues. The CDR3: CATSDYREETQYF. CDR3 DNA sequence: TGTGCCACCAGTGACTACAGGGAAGAGACCCAGTACTTC.

V is TRBV6-1 and J is TRBJ2-7, with TRBD2 identical over 7 bases. V was clipped by 8 bases and J by 5 bases; unmatched bases: 12. This CDR3 is 14 amino acids long. CDR1 and CDR2 from the germline V gene are MNHNS and SASEGT. The CDR3 is CASSRGGSQDEQYF. CDR3 nucleotides: TGTGCCAGCTCTCGGGGCGGGAGCCAGGACGAGCAGTACTTC.

The sample holds a few counts of this clonotype. The V and J genes are TRBV25-1 and TRBJ2-2; 7 positions agree with TRBD1. With V trimmed by 0 bases and J by 2 bases, 6 bases remained unmatched. Germline V gene sequence: CDR1 MGHDK, CDR2 SYGVNS. The CDR3 runs 17 residues. The DNA of the CDR3 is TGTGCCAGCAGTGAATATCGGACAGGTCCCAACACCGGGGAGCTGTTTTTT. The encoded protein is CASSEYRTGPNTGELFF.

Many counts were recorded for this clonotype. This chain links TRBV29-1 with TRBJ1-1; D remains ambiguous. The CDR3 has 10 amino acids. CDR1 is SQVTM, CDR2 ANQGSEA, per germline. The V end lost 7 bases, the J end lost 2 bases, and 5 bases lay between the germline ends. The CDR3 protein is CSAGNTEAFF. Here the CDR3 DNA reads TGCAGCGCCGGTAACACTGAAGCTTTCTTT.

The chain is built from TRBV11-1 and TRBJ2-3, with D tentatively TRBD1 or TRBD2 (5 bases each). There are 18 residues in the CDR3. Trimming left V 5 bases short and J 2 bases short, with 23 bases between. In germline, CDR1 is SGHAT, CDR2 FQDESV (reference sequence). CDR3 in amino acids: CASSQGRDPSSFTDTQYF. In nucleotides, the CDR3 is TGTGCCAGCAGCCAGGGCCGGGACCCATCGTCGTTCACAGATACGCAGTATTTT.

This clonotype was detected a few times. The CDR3 spells CASGTGSGQPQHF. CDR3 in DNA: TGTGCCAGCGGGACAGGGAGCGGTCAGCCCCAGCATTTT. The chain uses TRBV6-2 or TRBV6-3 and TRBJ1-5, with 9 bases lining up with TRBD1. Germline V gene lookup returns CDR1 MNHEY and CDR2 SVGEGT. V trimming: 8 bases; J trimming: 6 bases; junction bases outside the gene matches: 5. The CDR3 is made up of 13 amino acids.

V and J are TRBV2 and TRBJ2-3; D may be TRBD1 or TRBD2 (5 bases each). Per germline, CDR1 SNHLY and CDR2 FYNNEI. This CDR3 has 14 residues. The V end was cut by 5 bases, the J end by 3 bases, with 12 bases between. The CDR3 region has the DNA TGTGCCAGCAGTCTGGGGGTACAGACAGATACGCAGTATTTT. Protein: CASSLGVQTDTQYF.

This chain links TRBV6-4 with TRBJ1-2; possibly TRBD1 for D (6 bases). Germline CDR1 and CDR2: MRHNA and SNTAGT. This CDR3 spans 14 amino acids. V lost 6 bases and J lost 10, with 21 bases in between. The CDR3 protein is CASSGVVGGADYTF. In DNA, the CDR3 is TGTGCCAGCAGCGGAGTTGTTGGGGGCGCGGACTACACCTTC.

This sequence joins TRBV24-1 and TRBJ2-2, with D perhaps given as TRBD1 or TRBD2 (5 bases each). The germline gives CDR1 KGHDR, CDR2 SFDVKD. V lost 0 bases to trimming and J lost 3 bases, with 10 bases between them. The CDR3 has 16 amino acids. Here the CDR3 DNA reads TGTGCCACCAGTGATTTGCCCGGGGACCACACCGGGGAGCTGTTTTTT. Protein: CATSDLPGDHTGELFF.

The gene calls are TRBV7-9 and TRBJ1-5, with D hard to call. In germline, CDR1 is SEHNR, CDR2 FQNEAQ (reference sequence). CDR3 length: 15 residues. Trimming cost V 1 base and J 0 bases, with 7 bases left between them. CDR3 in DNA: TGTGCCAGCAGCTTAGGCGACCTTAGCAATCAGCCCCAGCATTTT. Residues: CASSLGDLSNQPQHF. Based on the CDR3 plus reference TRBV7-9 and TRBJ1-5, the full variable domain is DTGVSQNPRHKITKRGQNVTFRCDPISEHNRLYWYRQTLGQGPEFLTYFQNEAQLEKSRLLSDRFSAERPKGSFSTLEIQRTEQGDSAMYLCASSLGDLSNQPQHFGDGTRLSIL.

This rearrangement joins TRBV20-1 to TRBJ2-7; the D gene is possibly TRBD2 (6 bases). Germline-derived CDR1 and CDR2 are DFQATT and SNEGSKA (reference sequence). The CDR3 totals 13 residues. V gave up 0 bases and J gave up 3 bases, with 9 bases separating them. The CDR3, as DNA: TGCAGTGCTAGAGATCAGGGAGGCTACGAGCAGTACTTC. Encoded protein: CSARDQGGYEQYF.

This clonotype showed up many times. The chain couples TRBV29-1 to TRBJ1-2; D ambiguous. Trimming shortened V by 7 bases and J by 4 bases, and 16 bases separated the two germline ends. The CDR3 runs 13 residues. Germline values: CDR1 SQVTM, CDR2 ANQGSEA. CDR3 protein: CSAQPPGFYGYTF. CDR3 DNA sequence: TGCAGCGCACAACCACCGGGATTCTATGGCTACACCTTC.

V gene TRBV6-2 or TRBV6-3 combines with J gene TRBJ1-5; the D gene is possibly TRBD1 (6 bases). CDR1 is MNHEY and CDR2 is SVGEGT in the germline V gene. The CDR3 totals 17 residues. V lost 2 bases to trimming and J lost 7 bases, with 21 bases between them. This chain's CDR3 is CASSYDRYRVLGQPQHF. The CDR3 nucleotides read TGTGCCAGCAGTTACGACCGGTACAGGGTTTTAGGACAGCCCCAGCATTTT.

This clonotype was detected a few times. J is TRBJ2-2 and V is TRBV7-6; TRBD2 is a possible D gene (5 bases). V was shortened by 5 bases and J by 6 bases, with 19 bases between the two germline ends. Germline CDR1 SGHVS, CDR2 FNYEAQ. The CDR3 totals 16 residues. For the CDR3, the DNA is TGTGCCAGCAGCCCACTACCAGGACTGGCAGCCGGGGAGCTGTTTTTT. Amino acid sequence: CASSPLPGLAAGELFF.

This clonotype was picked up a small number of times. V is TRBV24-1 and J is TRBJ1-5, with D perhaps TRBD1 (6 bases). The CDR3 runs 18 residues. Germline assignment: CDR1 KGHDR and CDR2 SFDVKD. Deletions cut 4 bases from V and 2 bases from J, with 20 bases between. The CDR3 region is CATSDTAPTGSGNQPQHF. For the CDR3, the DNA is TGTGCCACCAGTGACACAGCGCCCACAGGGAGTGGCAATCAGCCCCAGCATTTT.

This clonotype turned up a few times. The genes are TRBV7-2 and TRBJ1-2; D unclear. This CDR3 contains 14 residues. Germline loops: CDR1 SGHTA, CDR2 FQGNSA. Trimming shortened V by 2 bases and J by 7 bases, and 14 bases separated the two germline ends. The CDR3 is CASSLKGYGRGYTF. Written as DNA, the CDR3 is TGTGCCAGCAGCTTAAAGGGTTATGGTCGTGGCTACACCTTC.

This clonotype was counted between two and nine times. J is TRBJ2-6 and V is TRBV20-1; D might be TRBD1 (6 bases). The CDR3 is 15 residues long. The germline V gene has CDR1 DFQATT and CDR2 SNEGSKA (reference sequence). Trimming removed 6 bases at V and 0 bases at J, with 12 bases between. The CDR3 here is CSAGHHNSGANVLTF. The CDR3 bases are TGCAGTGCGGGACACCATAACTCTGGGGCCAACGTCCTGACTTTC.